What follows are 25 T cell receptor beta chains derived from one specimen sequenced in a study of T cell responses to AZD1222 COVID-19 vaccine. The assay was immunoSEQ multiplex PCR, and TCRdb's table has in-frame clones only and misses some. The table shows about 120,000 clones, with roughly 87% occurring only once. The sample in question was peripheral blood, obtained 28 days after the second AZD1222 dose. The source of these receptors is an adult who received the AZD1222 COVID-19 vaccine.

The CDR3 reads CASTPNDLGGQETQYF. CDR3 DNA: TGTGCCAGCACCCCGAATGACCTCGGGGGGCAAGAGACCCAGTACTTC. V usage is TRBV5-8 and J usage is TRBJ2-5, with TRBD2 matching over 7 bases. V shed 6 bases, J shed 2 bases, and the junction held 13 bases outside the gene matches. The CDR3 runs 16 residues. Germline CDR1 and CDR2: SGHTS and YDEGEE.

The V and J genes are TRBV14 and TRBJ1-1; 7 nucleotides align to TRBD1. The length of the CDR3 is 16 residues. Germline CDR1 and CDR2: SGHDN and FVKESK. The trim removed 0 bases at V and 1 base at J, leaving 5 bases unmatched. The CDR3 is CASSQDLRQGNTEAFF. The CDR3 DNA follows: TGTGCCAGCAGCCAAGATCTTAGACAGGGGAACACTGAAGCTTTCTTT.

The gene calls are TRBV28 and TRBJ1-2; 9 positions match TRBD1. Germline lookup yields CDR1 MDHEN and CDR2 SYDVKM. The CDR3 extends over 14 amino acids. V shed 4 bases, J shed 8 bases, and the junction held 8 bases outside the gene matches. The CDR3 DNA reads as TGTGCCAGCAGTTACCTAATGGACAGGGGAGGCTACACCTTC. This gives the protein CASSYLMDRGGYTF.

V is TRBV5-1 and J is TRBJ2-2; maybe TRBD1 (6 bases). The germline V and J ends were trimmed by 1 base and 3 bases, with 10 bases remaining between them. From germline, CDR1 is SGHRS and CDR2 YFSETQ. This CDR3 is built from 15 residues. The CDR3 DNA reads TGCGCCAGCAGCTTGCGGGCAGGGGACACCGGGGAGCTGTTTTTT. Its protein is CASSLRAGDTGELFF.

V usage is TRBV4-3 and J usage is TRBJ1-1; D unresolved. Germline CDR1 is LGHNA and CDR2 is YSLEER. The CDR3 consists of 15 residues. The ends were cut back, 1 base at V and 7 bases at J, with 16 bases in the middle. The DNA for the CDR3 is TGCGCCAGCAGCCAAGTCATCGGGGAGGCGGGTGAAGCTTTCTTT. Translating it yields CASSQVIGEAGEAFF.

The CDR3 DNA reads as TGCGCCAGCAGGGTGGGACGGGGGTTCTACGAGCAGTACTTC. Amino acids: CASRVGRGFYEQYF. The genes are TRBV5-1 and TRBJ2-7; TRBD2 is a possible D gene (6 bases). Germline CDR1 is SGHRS and CDR2 is YFSETQ. The CDR3 covers 14 residues. V lost 5 bases, J lost 3 bases, and 15 bases lay in between.

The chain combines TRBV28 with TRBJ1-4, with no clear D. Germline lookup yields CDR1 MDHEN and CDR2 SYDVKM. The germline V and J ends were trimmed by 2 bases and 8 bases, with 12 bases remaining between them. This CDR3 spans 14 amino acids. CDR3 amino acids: CASSLRGTGEKLFF. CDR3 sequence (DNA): TGTGCCAGCAGTTTACGAGGTACGGGAGAAAAACTGTTTTTT.

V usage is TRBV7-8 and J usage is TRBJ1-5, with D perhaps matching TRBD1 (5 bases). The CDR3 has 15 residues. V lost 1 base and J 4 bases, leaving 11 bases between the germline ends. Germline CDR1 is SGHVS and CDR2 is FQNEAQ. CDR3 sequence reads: CASSLGGAENQPQHF. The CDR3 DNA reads TGTGCCAGCAGCTTAGGAGGGGCCGAAAATCAGCCCCAGCATTTT.

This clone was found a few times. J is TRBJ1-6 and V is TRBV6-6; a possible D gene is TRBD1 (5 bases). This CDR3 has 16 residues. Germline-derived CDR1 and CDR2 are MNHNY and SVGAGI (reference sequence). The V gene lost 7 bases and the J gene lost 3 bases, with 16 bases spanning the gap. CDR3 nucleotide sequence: TGTGCCAGCAATTGGCCGCAGGGAAACTATAATTCACCCCTCCACTTT. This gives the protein CASNWPQGNYNSPLHF.

For the CDR3, the DNA is TGTGCCAGTACCGATACAGGGGGCGTCTATGGCTACACCTTC. It yields the protein CASTDTGGVYGYTF. The rearrangement uses TRBV19 and TRBJ1-2; 9 positions agree with TRBD1. V was pared by 7 bases and J by 4 bases, with 7 bases of the junction left unmatched. This CDR3 is 14 amino acids long. The germline V gene encodes CDR1 LNHDA and CDR2 SQIVND (reference sequence).

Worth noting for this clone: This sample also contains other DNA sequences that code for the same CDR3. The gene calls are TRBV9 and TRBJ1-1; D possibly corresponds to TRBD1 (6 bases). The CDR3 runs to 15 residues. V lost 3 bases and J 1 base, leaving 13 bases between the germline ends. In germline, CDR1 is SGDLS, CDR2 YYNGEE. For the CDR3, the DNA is TGTGCCAGCAGCGCAACAGGGAGGGGGAACACTGAAGCTTTCTTT. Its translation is CASSATGRGNTEAFF.

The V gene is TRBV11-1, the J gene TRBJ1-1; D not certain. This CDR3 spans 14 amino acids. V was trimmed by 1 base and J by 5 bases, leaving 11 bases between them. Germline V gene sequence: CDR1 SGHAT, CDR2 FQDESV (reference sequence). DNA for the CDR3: TGTGCCAGCAGCTTAGAGGTGCAGGTGACTGAAGCTTTCTTT. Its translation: CASSLEVQVTEAFF.

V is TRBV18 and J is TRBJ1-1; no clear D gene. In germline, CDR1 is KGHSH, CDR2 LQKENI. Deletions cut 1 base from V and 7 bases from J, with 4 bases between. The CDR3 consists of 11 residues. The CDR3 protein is CASSPRVEAFF. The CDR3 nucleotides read TGTGCCAGCTCACCACGAGTTGAAGCTTTCTTT.

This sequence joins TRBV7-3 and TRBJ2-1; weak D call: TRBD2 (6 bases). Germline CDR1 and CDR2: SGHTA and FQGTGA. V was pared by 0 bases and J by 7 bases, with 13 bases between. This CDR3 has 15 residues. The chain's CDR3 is CASSLTPIAVNEQFF. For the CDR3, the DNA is TGTGCCAGCAGCTTAACACCAATAGCGGTGAATGAGCAGTTCTTC.

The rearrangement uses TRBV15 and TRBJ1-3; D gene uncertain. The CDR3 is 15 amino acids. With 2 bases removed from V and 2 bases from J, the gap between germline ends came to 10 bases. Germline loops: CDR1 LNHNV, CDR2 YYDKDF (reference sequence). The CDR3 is CATSRPGRTGNTIYF. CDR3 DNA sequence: TGTGCCACCAGCAGACCCGGGAGAACTGGAAACACCATATATTTT.

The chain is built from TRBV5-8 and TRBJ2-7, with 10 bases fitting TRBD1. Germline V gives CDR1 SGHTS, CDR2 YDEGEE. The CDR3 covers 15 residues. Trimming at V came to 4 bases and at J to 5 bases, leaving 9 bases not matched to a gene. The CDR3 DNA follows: TGTGCCAGCAGCATACGACAGGGGGCAGGGGACGAGCAGTACTTC. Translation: CASSIRQGAGDEQYF. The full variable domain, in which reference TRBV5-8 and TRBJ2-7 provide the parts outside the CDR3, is EAGVTQSPTHLIKTRGQQATLRCSPISGHTSVYWYQQALGLGLQFLLWYDEGEERNRGNFPPRFSGRQFPNYSSELNVNALELEDSALYLCASSIRQGAGDEQYFGPGTRLTVT.

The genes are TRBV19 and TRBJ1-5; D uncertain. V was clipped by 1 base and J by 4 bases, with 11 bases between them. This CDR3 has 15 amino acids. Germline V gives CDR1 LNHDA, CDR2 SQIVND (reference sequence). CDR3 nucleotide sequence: TGTGCCAGTAGTATAGTCGCCCGGGAAAATCAGCCCCAGCATTTT. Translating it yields CASSIVARENQPQHF.

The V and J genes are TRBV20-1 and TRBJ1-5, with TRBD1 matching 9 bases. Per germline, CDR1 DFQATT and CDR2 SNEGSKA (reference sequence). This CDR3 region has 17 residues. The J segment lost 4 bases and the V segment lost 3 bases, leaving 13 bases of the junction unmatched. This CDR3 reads CSASVGTGIGSNQPQHF. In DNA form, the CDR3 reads TGCAGTGCTAGTGTAGGGACAGGGATTGGTAGTAATCAGCCCCAGCATTTT.

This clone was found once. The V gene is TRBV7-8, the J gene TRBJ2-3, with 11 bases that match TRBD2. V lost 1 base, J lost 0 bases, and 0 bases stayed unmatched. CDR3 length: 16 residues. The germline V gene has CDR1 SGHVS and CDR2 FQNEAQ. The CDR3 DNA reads TGTGCCAGCAGCTTAGGGACTAGCGGGAGCACAGATACGCAGTATTTT. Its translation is CASSLGTSGSTDTQYF.

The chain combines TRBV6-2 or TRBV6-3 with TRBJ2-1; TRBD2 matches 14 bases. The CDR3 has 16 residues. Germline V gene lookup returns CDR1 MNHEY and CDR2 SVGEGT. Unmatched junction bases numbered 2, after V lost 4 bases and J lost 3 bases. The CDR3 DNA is TGTGCCAGCAGTTCCGGGACTAGCGGGGGCTACAATGAGCAGTTCTTC. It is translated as CASSSGTSGGYNEQFF.

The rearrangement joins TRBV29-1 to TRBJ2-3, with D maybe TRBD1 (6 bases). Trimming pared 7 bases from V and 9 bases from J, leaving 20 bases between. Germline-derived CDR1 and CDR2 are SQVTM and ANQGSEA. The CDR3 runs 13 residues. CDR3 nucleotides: TGCAGCGCTAAACCGGACAGATCTCACACGCAGTATTTT. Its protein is CSAKPDRSHTQYF.

The CDR3 DNA sequence: TGTGCCAGCAGCTATCCTACAGGGACGATAGGGGAGCTGTTTTTT. Translated, it gives CASSYPTGTIGELFF. This chain joins TRBV11-2 and TRBJ2-2; a possible D gene is TRBD1 (6 bases). This CDR3 has 15 residues. Between the trimmed V and J ends, which lost 4 bases and 8 bases, there was a span of 17 bases. Germline CDR1 SGHAT, CDR2 FQNNGV.

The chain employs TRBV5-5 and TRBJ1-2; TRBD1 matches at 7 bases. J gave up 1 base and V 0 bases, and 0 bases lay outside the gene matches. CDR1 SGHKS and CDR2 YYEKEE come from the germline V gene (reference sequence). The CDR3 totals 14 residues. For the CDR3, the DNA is TGTGCCAGCAGCTTGGGGGACAGTAACTATGGCTACACCTTC. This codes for CASSLGDSNYGYTF.

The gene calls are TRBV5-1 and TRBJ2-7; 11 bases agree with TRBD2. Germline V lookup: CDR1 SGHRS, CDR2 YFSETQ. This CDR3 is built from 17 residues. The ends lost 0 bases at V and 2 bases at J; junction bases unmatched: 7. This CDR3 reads CASSLGRLAGQPYEQYF. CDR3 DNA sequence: TGCGCCAGCAGCTTGGGGAGACTAGCGGGACAACCCTACGAGCAGTACTTC.

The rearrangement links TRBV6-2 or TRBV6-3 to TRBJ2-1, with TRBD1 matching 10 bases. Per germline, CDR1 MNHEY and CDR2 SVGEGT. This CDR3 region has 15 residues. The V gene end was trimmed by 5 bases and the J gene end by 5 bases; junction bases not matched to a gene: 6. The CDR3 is CASSPGTGAHNEQFF. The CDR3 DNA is TGTGCCAGCAGTCCCGGGACAGGGGCGCACAATGAGCAGTTCTTC.